Listed here are 7 T cell receptor beta chains from one sample, sequenced in a study of regulatory dendritic cells for organ transplantation. For these receptors, no antigen is known. The data were produced by immunoSEQ multiplex PCR, yet TCRdb's version contains in-frame clones alone and is incomplete. The table shows roughly 12,000 clones, with 70% to 80% occurring only once. Allogeneic regulatory or mature dendritic cells were co-cultured for about 5 days with CFSE-labeled sorted T cells at 1:10. The source material was naive CD4+ T cells from blood cultured with regulatory dendritic cells. Subset of the sample: CD45RA+ naive T cells. The source is a human donor in good health.

The rearrangement links TRBV5-1 to TRBJ2-2, with 8 bases fitting TRBD2. Trimming took 3 bases from V and 6 from J; bases not matched to a gene: 7. The CDR3 is made up of 15 amino acids. Germline CDR1 is SGHRS and CDR2 is YFSETQ. This CDR3 is CASSYGTSTPGELFF. In nucleotides, the CDR3 is TGCGCCAGCAGCTACGGGACTAGTACCCCCGGGGAGCTGTTTTTT.

The chain is built from TRBV7-8 and TRBJ1-1; D remains unclear. Trimming pared 2 bases from V and 4 bases from J, leaving 11 bases between. From germline, CDR1 is SGHVS and CDR2 FQNEAQ. CDR3 length: 14 amino acids. For the CDR3, the DNA is TGTGCCAGCAGCTTAAATTCCGGTGTCACTGAAGCTTTCTTT. It specifies CASSLNSGVTEAFF.

V gene TRBV6-1 combines with J gene TRBJ1-5; 12 bases map to TRBD1. The junction had 5 bases not matched to a gene; V was cut back by 5 bases and J by 6 bases. This CDR3 has 15 residues. The V gene's germline CDR1 is MNHNS and CDR2 SASEGT. As DNA, the CDR3 is TGTGCCAGCAGTCTCGGGACAGGGGGCGGTCAGCCCCAGCATTTT. Protein sequence: CASSLGTGGGQPQHF.

The gene calls are TRBV5-8 and TRBJ1-2; 7 bases are a match to TRBD1. The CDR3 is 16 amino acids. The V gene's germline CDR1 is SGHTS and CDR2 YDEGEE. V lost 4 bases and J lost 2; bases outside the gene matches: 11. The CDR3 here is CASSQALTGKNYGYTF. DNA for the CDR3: TGTGCCAGCAGCCAAGCGCTGACAGGGAAGAACTATGGCTACACCTTC.

The sample holds one count of this clone. The chain couples TRBV6-5 to TRBJ1-2; possible D gene TRBD1, 5 bases. The CDR3 covers 13 residues. Trimming took off 4 bases at V and 4 bases at J, with 10 bases between the two ends. Germline V gene lookup returns CDR1 MNHEY and CDR2 SVGAGI. The DNA for the CDR3 is TGTGCCAGCAGTTCCCAGGGAACCTATGGCTACACCTTC. Protein product: CASSSQGTYGYTF.

This clone was seen just once. The J gene is TRBJ2-1, the V gene TRBV7-2; D possibly corresponds to TRBD2 (5 bases). Germline V gene data show CDR1 as SGHTA and CDR2 as FQGNSA. Trimming took 1 base from V and 1 from J, leaving 14 bases between them. This CDR3 is 17 amino acids long. The CDR3 loop reads CASSLVVVATSYNEQFF. The CDR3 region has the DNA TGTGCCAGCAGCTTAGTGGTGGTAGCGACTTCCTACAATGAGCAGTTCTTC. The full variable domain, with the rest looked up from reference TRBV7-2 and TRBJ2-1, is GAGVSQSPSNKVTEKGKDVELRCDPISGHTALYWYRQSLGQGLEFLIYFQGNSAPDKSGLPSDRFSAERTGGSVSTLTIQRTQQEDSAVYLCASSLVVVATSYNEQFFGPGTRLTVL.

The V call is TRBV5-5, the J call TRBJ2-1, with 7 positions matching TRBD1. The CDR3 is 14 amino acids. V lost 4 bases and J lost 5; bases outside the gene matches: 6. Per germline, CDR1 SGHKS and CDR2 YYEKEE (reference sequence). The CDR3 reads CASSGVGQDNEQFF. The DNA of the CDR3 is TGTGCCAGCAGCGGGGTCGGACAGGACAATGAGCAGTTCTTC. Variable domain in full (rest from reference TRBV5-5 and TRBJ2-1): DAGVTQSPTHLIKTRGQQVTLRCSPISGHKSVSWYQQVLGQGPQFIFQYYEKEERGRGNFPDRFSARQFPNYSSELNVNALLLGDSALYLCASSGVGQDNEQFFGPGTRLTVL.